The present T cell receptor (beta chain) was sequenced within a study of T-cell reconstitution after alpha-beta-depleted transplantation in children. The TCRbeta library incorporated unique molecular identifiers. TCRdb processed the PCR reads anew with MiXCR; each CDR3 protein has one entry. The data hold about 110,000 distinct CDR3 sequences, with around 10% observed a single time. About this clonotype: Its specificity is unknown.

CDR1 SGHNT and CDR2 YYREEE come from the germline V gene (reference sequence). Deletions cut 3 bases from V and 0 bases from J, with 24 bases between. The CDR3 is 19 residues long. Points from the study as a whole: Fresh T-cell production supplied most of the T-cell counts and diversity seen one year after transplant.

The material was PBMCs, obtained before TCRalphabeta/CD19-depleted stem cell transplant. The receptor comes from a boy between 2 and 10 years old with acute lymphoblastic leukemia, due to receive a stem cell transplant. The genes are TRBV5-4 and TRBJ1-2; tentative D call: TRBD1 (5 bases). The CDR3 spells CASSSLAAEGTATNYGYTF. The CDR3 DNA follows: TGTGCCAGCAGCTCCCTGGCGGCGGAGGGGACGGCGACTAACTATGGCTACACCTTC.